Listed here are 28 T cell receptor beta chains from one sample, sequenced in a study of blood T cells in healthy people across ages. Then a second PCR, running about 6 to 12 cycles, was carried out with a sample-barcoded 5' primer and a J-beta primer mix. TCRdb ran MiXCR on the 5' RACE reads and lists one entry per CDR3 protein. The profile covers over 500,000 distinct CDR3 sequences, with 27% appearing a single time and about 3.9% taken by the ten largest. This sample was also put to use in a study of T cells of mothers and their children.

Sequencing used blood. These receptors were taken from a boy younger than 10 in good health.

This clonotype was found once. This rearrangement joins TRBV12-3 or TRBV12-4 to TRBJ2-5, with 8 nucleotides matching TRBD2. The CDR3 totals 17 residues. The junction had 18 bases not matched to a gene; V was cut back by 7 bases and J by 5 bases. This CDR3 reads CASTDEIGAREGETQYF. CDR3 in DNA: TGTGCCAGCACCGATGAGATCGGGGCTCGGGAGGGGGAGACCCAGTACTTC.

The CDR3 DNA sequence: TGTGCCAGCAGCTTTATCAGCGGGGGGCCCTACGAGCAGTACTTC. It codes for CASSFISGGPYEQYF. V gene TRBV7-9 combines with J gene TRBJ2-7, with 9 bases identical to TRBD2. Germline V lookup: CDR1 SEHNR, CDR2 FQNEAQ (reference sequence). This CDR3 has 15 residues. V was pared by 3 bases and J by 2 bases, with 5 bases of the junction left unmatched.

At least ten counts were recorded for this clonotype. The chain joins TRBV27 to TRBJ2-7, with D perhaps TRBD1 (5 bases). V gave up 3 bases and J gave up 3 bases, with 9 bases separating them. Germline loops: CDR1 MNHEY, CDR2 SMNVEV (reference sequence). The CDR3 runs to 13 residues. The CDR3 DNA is TGTGCCAGCAGTTTGCGGCAGGGCTACGAGCAGTACTTC. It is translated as CASSLRQGYEQYF.

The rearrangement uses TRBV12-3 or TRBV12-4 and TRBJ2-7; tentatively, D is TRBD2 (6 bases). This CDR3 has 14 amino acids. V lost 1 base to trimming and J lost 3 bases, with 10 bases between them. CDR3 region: CASSLGRGFYEQYF. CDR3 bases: TGTGCCAGCAGTTTAGGGCGGGGATTCTACGAGCAGTACTTC.

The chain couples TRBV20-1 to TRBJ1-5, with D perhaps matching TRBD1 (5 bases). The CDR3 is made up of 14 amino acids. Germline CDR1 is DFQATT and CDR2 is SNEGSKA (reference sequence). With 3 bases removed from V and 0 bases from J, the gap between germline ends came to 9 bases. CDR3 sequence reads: CSASWGYSNQPQHF. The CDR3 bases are TGCAGTGCTAGTTGGGGGTATAGCAATCAGCCCCAGCATTTT.

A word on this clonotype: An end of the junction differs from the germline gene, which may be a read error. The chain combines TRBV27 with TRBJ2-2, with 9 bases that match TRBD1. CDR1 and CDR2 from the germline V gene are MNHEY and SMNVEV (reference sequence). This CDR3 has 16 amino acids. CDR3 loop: CASGYRGLTVFGELLF. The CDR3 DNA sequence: TGTGCCAGCGGTTACAGGGGGCTTACGGTCTTTGGGGAGCTGCTTTTT.

DNA for the CDR3: TGCGCCAGCAGCCAGAACCCGGGACAGCCACAAGAGACCCAGTACTTC. This translates into CASSQNPGQPQETQYF. The rearrangement uses TRBV4-3 and TRBJ2-5, with 7 bases fitting TRBD1. V dropped 3 bases and J dropped 2; count of bases not matched to a gene: 9. Per germline, CDR1 LGHNA and CDR2 YSLEER. This CDR3 contains 16 residues.

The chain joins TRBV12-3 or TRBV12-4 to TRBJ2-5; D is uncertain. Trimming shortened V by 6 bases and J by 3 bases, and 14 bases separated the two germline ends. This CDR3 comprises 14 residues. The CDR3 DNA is TGTGCCAGCAGGTCCTACTGGGAAGAAGAGACCCAGTACTTC. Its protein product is CASRSYWEEETQYF.

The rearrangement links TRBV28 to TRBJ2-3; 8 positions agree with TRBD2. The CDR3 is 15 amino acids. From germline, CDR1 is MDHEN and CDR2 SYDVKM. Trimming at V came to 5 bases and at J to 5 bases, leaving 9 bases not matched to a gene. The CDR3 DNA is TGTGCCAGCAGTGTACCGGGACTAGGAGAAGATACGCAGTATTTT. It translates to CASSVPGLGEDTQYF.

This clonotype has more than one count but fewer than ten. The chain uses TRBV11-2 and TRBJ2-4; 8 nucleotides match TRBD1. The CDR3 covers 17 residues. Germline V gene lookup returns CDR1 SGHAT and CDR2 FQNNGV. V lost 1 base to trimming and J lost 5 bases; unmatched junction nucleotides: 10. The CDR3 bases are TGTGCCAGCAGCTTAGTTGCAGGGGGCTACGTCGAAAACATTCAGTACTTC. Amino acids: CASSLVAGGYVENIQYF.

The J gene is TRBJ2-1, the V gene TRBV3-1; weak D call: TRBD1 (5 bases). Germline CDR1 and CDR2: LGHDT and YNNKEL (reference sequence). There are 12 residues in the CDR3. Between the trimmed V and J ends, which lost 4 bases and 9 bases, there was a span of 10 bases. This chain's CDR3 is CASSPTDTEQFF. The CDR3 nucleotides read TGTGCCAGCAGCCCGACAGATACTGAGCAGTTCTTC.

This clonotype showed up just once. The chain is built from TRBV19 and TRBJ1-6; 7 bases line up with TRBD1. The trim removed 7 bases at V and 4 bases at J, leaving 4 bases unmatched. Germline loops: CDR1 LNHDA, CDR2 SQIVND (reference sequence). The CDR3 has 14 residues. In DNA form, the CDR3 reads TGTGCCAGTACTTCGACAGGGTATAATTCACCCCTCCACTTT. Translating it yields CASTSTGYNSPLHF.

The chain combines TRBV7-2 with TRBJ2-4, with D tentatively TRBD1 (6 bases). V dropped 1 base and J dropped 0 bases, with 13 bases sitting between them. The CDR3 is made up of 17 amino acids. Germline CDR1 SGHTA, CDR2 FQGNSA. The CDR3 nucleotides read TGTGCCAGCAGCTTAGTCTACAGGGAGATAGCCAAAAACATTCAGTACTTC. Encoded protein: CASSLVYREIAKNIQYF.

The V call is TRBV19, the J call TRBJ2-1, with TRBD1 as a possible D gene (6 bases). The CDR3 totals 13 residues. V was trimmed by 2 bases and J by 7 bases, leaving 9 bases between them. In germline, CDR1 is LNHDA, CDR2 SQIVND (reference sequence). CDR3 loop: CASSITGSNEQFF. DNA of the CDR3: TGTGCCAGTAGTATAACAGGGAGTAATGAGCAGTTCTTC. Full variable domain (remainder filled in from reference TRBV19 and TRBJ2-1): DGGITQSPKYLFRKEGQNVTLSCEQNLNHDAMYWYRQDPGQGLRLIYYSQIVNDFQKGDIAEGYSVSREKKESFPLTVTSAQKNPTAFYLCASSITGSNEQFFGPGTRLTVL.

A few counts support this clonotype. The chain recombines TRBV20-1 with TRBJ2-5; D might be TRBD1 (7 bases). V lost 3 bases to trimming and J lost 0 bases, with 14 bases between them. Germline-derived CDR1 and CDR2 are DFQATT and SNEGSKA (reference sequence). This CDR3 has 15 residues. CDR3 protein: CSASGAGGYQETQYF. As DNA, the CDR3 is TGCAGTGCTAGCGGGGCAGGGGGGTACCAAGAGACCCAGTACTTC.

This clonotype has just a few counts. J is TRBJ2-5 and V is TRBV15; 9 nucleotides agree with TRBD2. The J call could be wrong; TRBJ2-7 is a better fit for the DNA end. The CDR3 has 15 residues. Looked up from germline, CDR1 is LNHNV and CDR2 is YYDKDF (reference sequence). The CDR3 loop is CATSRGLAETYEQYF. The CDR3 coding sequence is TGTGCCACCAGCAGAGGACTAGCGGAGACCTACGAGCAGTACTTC.

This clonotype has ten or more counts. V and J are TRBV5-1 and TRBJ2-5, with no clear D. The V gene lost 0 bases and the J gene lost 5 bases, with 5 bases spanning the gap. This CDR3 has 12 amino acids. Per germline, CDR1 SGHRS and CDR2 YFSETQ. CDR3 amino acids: CASSLAGETQYF. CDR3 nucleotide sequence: TGCGCCAGCAGCTTGGCCGGGGAGACCCAGTACTTC.

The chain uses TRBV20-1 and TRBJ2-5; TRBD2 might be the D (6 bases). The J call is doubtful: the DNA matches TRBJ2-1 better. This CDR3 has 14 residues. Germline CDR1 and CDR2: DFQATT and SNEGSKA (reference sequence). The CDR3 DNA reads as TGCAGTGCTAGAGCAATCGGGAGTAGGTATGAGCAGTTCTTC. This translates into CSARAIGSRYEQFF.

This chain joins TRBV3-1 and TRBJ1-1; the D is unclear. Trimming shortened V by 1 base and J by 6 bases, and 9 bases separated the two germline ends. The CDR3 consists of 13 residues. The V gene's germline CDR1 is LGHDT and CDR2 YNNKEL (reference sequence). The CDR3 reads CASSQGDTAEAFF. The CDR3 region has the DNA TGTGCCAGCAGCCAAGGAGACACCGCTGAAGCTTTCTTT.

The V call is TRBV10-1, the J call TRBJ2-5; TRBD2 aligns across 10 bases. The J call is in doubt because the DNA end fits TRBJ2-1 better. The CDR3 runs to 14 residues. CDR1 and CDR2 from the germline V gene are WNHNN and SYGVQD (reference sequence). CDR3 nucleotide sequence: TGCGCCAGCAGTGCTAGCGGGAGCTCGGGTGAGCAGTTCTTC. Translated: CASSASGSSGEQFF.

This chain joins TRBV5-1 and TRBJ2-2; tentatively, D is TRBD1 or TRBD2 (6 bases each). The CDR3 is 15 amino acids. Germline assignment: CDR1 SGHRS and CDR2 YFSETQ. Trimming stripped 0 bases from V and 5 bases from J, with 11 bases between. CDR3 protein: CASSLEGGRTGELFF. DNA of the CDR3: TGCGCCAGCAGCTTGGAGGGGGGCCGGACCGGGGAGCTGTTTTTT.

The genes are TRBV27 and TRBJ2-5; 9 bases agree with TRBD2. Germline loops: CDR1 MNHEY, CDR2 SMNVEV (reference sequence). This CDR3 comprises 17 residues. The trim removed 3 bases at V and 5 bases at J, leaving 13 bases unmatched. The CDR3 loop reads CASSLRGGVARRETQYF. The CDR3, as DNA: TGTGCCAGCAGTTTGCGCGGGGGGGTCGCCAGAAGGGAGACCCAGTACTTC.

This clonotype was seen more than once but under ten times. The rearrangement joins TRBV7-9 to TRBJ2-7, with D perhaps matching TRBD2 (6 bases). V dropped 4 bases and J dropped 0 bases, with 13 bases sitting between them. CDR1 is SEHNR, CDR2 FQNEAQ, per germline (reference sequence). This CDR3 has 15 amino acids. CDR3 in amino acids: CASSWGVGISYEQYF. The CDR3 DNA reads TGTGCCAGCAGCTGGGGGGTAGGCATCTCCTACGAGCAGTACTTC. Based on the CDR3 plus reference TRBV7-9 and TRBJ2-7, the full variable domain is DTGVSQNPRHKITKRGQNVTFRCDPISEHNRLYWYRQTLGQGPEFLTYFQNEAQLEKSRLLSDRFSAERPKGSFSTLEIQRTEQGDSAMYLCASSWGVGISYEQYFGPGTRLTVT.

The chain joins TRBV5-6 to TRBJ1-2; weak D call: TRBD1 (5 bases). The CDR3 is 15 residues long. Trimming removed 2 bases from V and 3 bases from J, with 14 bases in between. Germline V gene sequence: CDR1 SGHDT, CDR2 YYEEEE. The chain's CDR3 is CASSLVDRDDYGYTF. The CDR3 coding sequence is TGTGCCAGCAGCTTAGTTGATCGGGACGACTATGGCTACACCTTC.

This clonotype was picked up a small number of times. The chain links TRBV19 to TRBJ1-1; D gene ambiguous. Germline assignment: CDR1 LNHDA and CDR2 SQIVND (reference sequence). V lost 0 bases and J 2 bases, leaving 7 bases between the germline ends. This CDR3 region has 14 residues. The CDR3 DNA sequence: TGTGCCAGTAGTATAGAAGGCAGCAACACTGAAGCTTTCTTT. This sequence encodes CASSIEGSNTEAFF.

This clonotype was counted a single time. The CDR3 loop is CASSLAETGGEQYF. DNA for the CDR3: TGTGCCAGCAGCTTAGCGGAGACAGGCGGGGAGCAGTACTTC. This chain joins TRBV7-9 and TRBJ2-7; possible D gene TRBD1, 6 bases. Per the germline V gene, CDR1 is SEHNR and CDR2 is FQNEAQ (reference sequence). V lost 0 bases, J lost 7 bases, and 13 bases lay in between. The CDR3 loop spans 14 amino acids.

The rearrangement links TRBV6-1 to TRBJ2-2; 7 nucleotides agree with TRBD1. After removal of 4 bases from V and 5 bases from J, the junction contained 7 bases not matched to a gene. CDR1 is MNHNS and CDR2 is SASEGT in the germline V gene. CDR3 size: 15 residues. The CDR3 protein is CASSVQGKSTGELFF. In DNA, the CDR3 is TGTGCCAGCAGTGTACAGGGGAAGAGTACCGGGGAGCTGTTTTTT.

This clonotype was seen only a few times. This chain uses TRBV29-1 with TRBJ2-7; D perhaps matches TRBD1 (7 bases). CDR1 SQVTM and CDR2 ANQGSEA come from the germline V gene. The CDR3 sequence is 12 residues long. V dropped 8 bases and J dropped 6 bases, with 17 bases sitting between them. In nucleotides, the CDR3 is TGCAGCCAGGGGGAACCCGGGGGCGAGCAGTACTTC. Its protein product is CSQGEPGGEQYF.